This TCR beta chain was profiled in a study of metastatic and nonmetastatic thyroid tumors. TCRdb re-clonotyped the PCR reads through MiXCR. The sample holds 11,000 to 15,000 clones, 25% to 35% seen once. Thyroid surgery was performed in patients who had received no treatment beforehand. CDR3 length: 15 residues. V shed 0 bases and J shed 8 bases, with 11 bases lying between them. Germline CDR1 reads MNHEY; CDR2 reads SVGAGI. The origin of this receptor is a female donor with papillary thyroid cancer or a benign thyroid nodule (not recorded which). Some clones in this sample may be carry-over from other donors' samples. Input material: tumor tissue. The chain employs TRBV6-5 and TRBJ1-6; perhaps TRBD1 as D (5 bases). The CDR3 nucleotides read TGTGCCAGCAGTTACTCGTGGGGGGGTGATTCACCCCTCCACTTT. Translated, it gives CASSYSWGGDSPLHF.